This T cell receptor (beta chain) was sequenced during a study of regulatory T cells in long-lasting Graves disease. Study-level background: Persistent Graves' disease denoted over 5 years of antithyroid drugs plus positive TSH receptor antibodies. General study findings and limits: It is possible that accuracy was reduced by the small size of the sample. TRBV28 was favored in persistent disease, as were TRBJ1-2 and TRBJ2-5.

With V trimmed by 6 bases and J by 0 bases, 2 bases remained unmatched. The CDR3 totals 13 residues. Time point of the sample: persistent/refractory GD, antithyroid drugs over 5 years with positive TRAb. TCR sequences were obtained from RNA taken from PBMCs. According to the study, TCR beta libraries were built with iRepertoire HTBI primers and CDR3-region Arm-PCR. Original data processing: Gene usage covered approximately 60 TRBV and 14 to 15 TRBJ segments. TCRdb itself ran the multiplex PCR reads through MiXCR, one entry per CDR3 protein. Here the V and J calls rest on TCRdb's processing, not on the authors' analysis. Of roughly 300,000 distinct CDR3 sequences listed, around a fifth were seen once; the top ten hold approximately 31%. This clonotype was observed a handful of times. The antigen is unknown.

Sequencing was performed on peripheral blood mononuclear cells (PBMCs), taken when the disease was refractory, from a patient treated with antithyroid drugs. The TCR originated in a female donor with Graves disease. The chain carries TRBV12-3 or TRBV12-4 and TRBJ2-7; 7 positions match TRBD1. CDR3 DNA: TGTGCCAGCAGGGACAGGAACTCCTACGAGCAGTACTTC. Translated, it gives CASRDRNSYEQYF.